The T cell receptor (beta chain) under discussion was sequenced for a study of blood T cell repertoires in COVID-19. At the level of the study: Samples came from the United States, Italy and Spain, spanning acute and convalescent COVID-19. Sample material is recorded as cDNA or gDNA derived from T cells, B-cell-depleted T cells, or PBMCs.

This table comes from immunoSEQ multiplex PCR, and its TCRdb copy is limited to in-frame clones, with some not included. The sample includes roughly 69,000 clones, 84% of them seen just once. The length of the CDR3 is 12 residues. The V end lost 6 bases, the J end lost 10 bases, and 10 bases lay between the germline ends. This receptor was identified in a man aged 45-65 years with COVID-19, enrolled during active disease. Sequences were obtained from peripheral blood. The rearrangement joins TRBV12-3 or TRBV12-4 to TRBJ1-6, with TRBD1 as a possible D gene (5 bases). CDR3 sequence reads: CASREGTSPLHF. In DNA form, the CDR3 reads TGTGCCAGCAGGGAGGGGACCTCACCCCTCCACTTT.